Listed below are T cell receptor beta chains from one sample, sequenced in a study of spatial heterogeneity in lung cancer. In TCRdb, the 5' RACE reads were re-called with MiXCR into one record per CDR3 protein. The repertoire holds tens of thousands of distinct CDR3 sequences, with 5% to 5.5% as singletons. Sequenced material: PBMCs, taken at follow-up. Receptors originate from a female donor with early-stage non-small cell lung cancer. Each CDR3 is given with its conserved first and last residue. D genes are given only for firm matches. Clone size is shown for a subset of rows, as once, few, many or a class of expanded clone.

d_gene: .; abundance: many; v_gene: TRBV20-1; j_gene: TRBJ1-6; CDR3nt: TGCAGTGCTAGAGAAAAAGGCAGGTCCCTCCACTTT; CDR3aa: CSAREKGRSLHF
d_gene: .; abundance: many; v_gene: TRBV5-5; j_gene: TRBJ2-7; CDR3nt: TGTGCCAGCAGCTTGGTTGCGGGAAGCTCCTACGAGCAGTACTTC; CDR3aa: CASSLVAGSSYEQYF
d_gene: .; abundance: many; v_gene: TRBV30; j_gene: TRBJ1-1; CDR3nt: TGTGCCTGGAGTGTCGTTATCGGGACTGAAGCTTTCTTT; CDR3aa: CAWSVVIGTEAFF
d_gene: TRBD2; abundance: many; v_gene: TRBV28; j_gene: TRBJ2-7; CDR3nt: TGTGCCAGCAGATTTAGCGGGACCACATCGGACGAGCAGTACTTC; CDR3aa: CASRFSGTTSDEQYF
d_gene: .; abundance: .; v_gene: TRBV19; j_gene: TRBJ1-5; CDR3nt: TGTGCCAGTAGTCCCCAGGGTGGCAATCAGCCCCAGCATTTT; CDR3aa: CASSPQGGNQPQHF
d_gene: .; abundance: many; v_gene: TRBV20-1; j_gene: TRBJ2-1; CDR3nt: TGCAGTGCCCCTCGAGCCCTTTTCAGCTCCTACAATGAGCAGTTCTTC; CDR3aa: CSAPRALFSSYNEQFF
d_gene: .; abundance: many; v_gene: TRBV6-1; j_gene: TRBJ2-5; CDR3nt: TGTGCCAGCAGTGACGGACAGCTACAAGAGACCCAGTACTTC; CDR3aa: CASSDGQLQETQYF
d_gene: .; abundance: many; v_gene: TRBV20-1; j_gene: TRBJ1-2; CDR3nt: TGCAGTGCTAGACCCCACGATGACTATGGCTACACCTTC; CDR3aa: CSARPHDDYGYTF
d_gene: TRBD2; abundance: many; v_gene: TRBV20-1; j_gene: TRBJ2-5; CDR3nt: TGCAGTGCTAGAGTCCCGGGACTAGCTAAAGAGACCCAGTACTTC; CDR3aa: CSARVPGLAKETQYF
d_gene: .; abundance: many; v_gene: TRBV7-8; j_gene: TRBJ2-7; CDR3nt: TGTGCCAGCAGCGCCGCACGCAGGGGCTACGAGCAGTACTTC; CDR3aa: CASSAARRGYEQYF
d_gene: TRBD1; abundance: many; v_gene: TRBV19; j_gene: TRBJ2-1; CDR3nt: TGTGCCAGTAGGATGGGACAGGCGACTAACAATGAGCAGTTCTTC; CDR3aa: CASRMGQATNNEQFF
d_gene: TRBD2; abundance: many; v_gene: TRBV6-5; j_gene: TRBJ2-7; CDR3nt: TGTGCCAGCAGCCCCGGGACTAGCGGTTACGAGCAGTACTTC; CDR3aa: CASSPGTSGYEQYF
d_gene: .; abundance: .; v_gene: TRBV18; j_gene: TRBJ2-3; CDR3nt: TGTGCCAGCTCACCCCAGACTCGGTCGGATACGCAGTATTTT; CDR3aa: CASSPQTRSDTQYF
d_gene: .; abundance: many; v_gene: TRBV7-9; j_gene: TRBJ2-1; CDR3nt: TGTGCCAGCAGCTTAGGTGGGGGCAGCAATGAGCAGTTCTTC; CDR3aa: CASSLGGGSNEQFF
d_gene: TRBD2; abundance: many; v_gene: TRBV7-3; j_gene: TRBJ2-1; CDR3nt: TGTGCCAGCAGCTTAACGGGAGGGCCCAGCAATGAGCAGTTCTTC; CDR3aa: CASSLTGGPSNEQFF
d_gene: .; abundance: medium-sized; v_gene: TRBV24-1; j_gene: TRBJ2-7; CDR3nt: TGTGCCACTTCGGACGTGAACTCCTACGAGCAGTACTTC; CDR3aa: CATSDVNSYEQYF
d_gene: TRBD1; abundance: many; v_gene: TRBV29-1; j_gene: TRBJ1-2; CDR3nt: TGCAGCGTTGAAGAACAGGGGGCTCGCGGCTACACCTTC; CDR3aa: CSVEEQGARGYTF
d_gene: TRBD1; abundance: many; v_gene: TRBV6-2/TRBV6-3; j_gene: TRBJ2-7; CDR3nt: TGTGCCAGCAGGCCCGGGACAGGGAACTACGAGCAGTACTTC; CDR3aa: CASRPGTGNYEQYF
d_gene: .; abundance: many; v_gene: TRBV15; j_gene: TRBJ1-5; CDR3nt: TGTGCCACCAGCAGAGATTACCCGAATGCCGATAGCAATCAGCCCCAGCATTTT; CDR3aa: CATSRDYPNADSNQPQHF
d_gene: TRBD2; abundance: many; v_gene: TRBV7-9; j_gene: TRBJ2-3; CDR3nt: TGTGCCAGCAGCCGCGGGGGGGCCGGCACAGATACGCAGTATTTT; CDR3aa: CASSRGGAGTDTQYF
d_gene: TRBD2; abundance: few; v_gene: TRBV20-1; j_gene: TRBJ2-1; CDR3nt: TGCAGTGCTAGTGACTACGGGGGGGCAAGGAATGAGCAGTTCTTC; CDR3aa: CSASDYGGARNEQFF
d_gene: .; abundance: many; v_gene: TRBV10-3; j_gene: TRBJ2-6; CDR3nt: TGTGCCACTGGGGACCGCGGGGCTGGGGCCAACGTCCTGACTTTC; CDR3aa: CATGDRGAGANVLTF
d_gene: .; abundance: many; v_gene: TRBV28; j_gene: TRBJ1-1; CDR3nt: TGTGCCAGCAGTTCGCCCGGGACGTTGAACACTGAAGCTTTCTTT; CDR3aa: CASSSPGTLNTEAFF
d_gene: .; abundance: many; v_gene: TRBV2; j_gene: TRBJ1-2; CDR3nt: TGTGCCAGCAGACAAACTCAACTCTATGGCTACACCTTC; CDR3aa: CASRQTQLYGYTF
d_gene: TRBD2; abundance: few; v_gene: TRBV7-2; j_gene: TRBJ2-7; CDR3nt: TGTGCCAGCAGCTTAGCTCCGCGGGGGGAATCCGAGCAGTACTTC; CDR3aa: CASSLAPRGESEQYF
d_gene: TRBD2; abundance: many; v_gene: TRBV2; j_gene: TRBJ2-1; CDR3nt: TGTGCCAGCACCGGCGGGAGCTCCTACAATGAGCAGTTCTTC; CDR3aa: CASTGGSSYNEQFF
d_gene: TRBD2; abundance: .; v_gene: TRBV7-3; j_gene: TRBJ2-3; CDR3nt: TGTGCCAGCGGGCTAGCGGGAAGCACAGATACGCAGTATTTT; CDR3aa: CASGLAGSTDTQYF
d_gene: TRBD1; abundance: many; v_gene: TRBV6-1; j_gene: TRBJ1-1; CDR3nt: TGTGCCAGCAGCGTGGACAGGGTTGACACTGAAGCTTTCTTT; CDR3aa: CASSVDRVDTEAFF
d_gene: TRBD1; abundance: many; v_gene: TRBV20-1; j_gene: TRBJ2-3; CDR3nt: TGCAGTGCTAGAGGGGACAGGGGCCCAGATACGCAGTATTTT; CDR3aa: CSARGDRGPDTQYF
d_gene: .; abundance: many; v_gene: TRBV5-5; j_gene: TRBJ2-7; CDR3nt: TGTGCCAGCAGCTCCGGGCCTTGGGCCCAGTACTTC; CDR3aa: CASSSGPWAQYF
d_gene: TRBD1; abundance: many; v_gene: TRBV6-6; j_gene: TRBJ1-6; CDR3nt: TGTGCCAGCAGTTACGGGACAGGGGTAAATTCACCCCTCCACTTT; CDR3aa: CASSYGTGVNSPLHF
d_gene: .; abundance: .; v_gene: TRBV2; j_gene: TRBJ2-1; CDR3nt: TGCGCCAGCAGCAGTTGCGGGGCGTCCTACAATGAGCAGTTCTTC; CDR3aa: CASSSCGASYNEQFF
d_gene: .; abundance: many; v_gene: TRBV18; j_gene: TRBJ1-2; CDR3nt: TGTGCCAGCTCACCTCTGGACAAGAACTATGGCTACACCTTC; CDR3aa: CASSPLDKNYGYTF
d_gene: .; abundance: many; v_gene: TRBV20-1; j_gene: TRBJ2-1; CDR3nt: TGCAGTGCTAGAGTGCTTGGGATGGCGGGGAATGAGCAGTTCTTC; CDR3aa: CSARVLGMAGNEQFF
d_gene: TRBD2; abundance: many; v_gene: TRBV7-9; j_gene: TRBJ2-3; CDR3nt: TGTGCCAGCAGCCGTCCGACTAGCTCCACAGATACGCAGTATTTT; CDR3aa: CASSRPTSSTDTQYF
d_gene: .; abundance: many; v_gene: TRBV11-3; j_gene: TRBJ2-3; CDR3nt: TGTGCCAGCAGCTTAGATCCGAGGGCAGATACGCAGTATTTT; CDR3aa: CASSLDPRADTQYF